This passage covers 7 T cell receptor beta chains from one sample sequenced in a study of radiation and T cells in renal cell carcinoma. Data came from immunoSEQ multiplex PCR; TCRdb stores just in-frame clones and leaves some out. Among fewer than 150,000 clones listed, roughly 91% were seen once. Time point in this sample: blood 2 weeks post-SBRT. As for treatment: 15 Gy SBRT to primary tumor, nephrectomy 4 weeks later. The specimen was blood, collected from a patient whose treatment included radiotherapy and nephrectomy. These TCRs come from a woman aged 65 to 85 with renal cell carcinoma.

The CDR3 bases are TGTGCCAGCAGCGTAGCGTGGACAAACCTTAACTATGGCTACACCTTC. Encoded protein: CASSVAWTNLNYGYTF. The chain couples TRBV9 to TRBJ1-2; TRBD1 is a possible D gene (5 bases). The CDR3 totals 16 residues. Per the germline V gene, CDR1 is SGDLS and CDR2 is YYNGEE. Trimming took 0 bases from V and 1 from J, leaving 13 bases between them.

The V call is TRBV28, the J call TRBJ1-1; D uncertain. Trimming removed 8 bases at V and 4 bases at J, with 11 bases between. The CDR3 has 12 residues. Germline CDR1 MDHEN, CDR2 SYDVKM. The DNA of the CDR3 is TGTGCCAGCGGGGAGGGCTCCACTGAAGCTTTCTTT. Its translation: CASGEGSTEAFF. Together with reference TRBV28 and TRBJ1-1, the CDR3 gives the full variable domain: DVKVTQSSRYLVKRTGEKVFLECVQDMDHENMFWYRQDPGLGLRLIYFSYDVKMKEKGDIPEGYSVSREKKERFSLILESASTNQTSMYLCASGEGSTEAFFGQGTRLTVV.

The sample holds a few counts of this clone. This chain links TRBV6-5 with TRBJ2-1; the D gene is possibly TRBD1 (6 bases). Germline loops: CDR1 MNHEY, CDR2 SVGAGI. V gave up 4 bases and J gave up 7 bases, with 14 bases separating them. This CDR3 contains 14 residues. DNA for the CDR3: TGTGCCAGCAGTTCTTTCGGACAGCTGAATGAGCAGTTCTTC. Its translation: CASSSFGQLNEQFF.

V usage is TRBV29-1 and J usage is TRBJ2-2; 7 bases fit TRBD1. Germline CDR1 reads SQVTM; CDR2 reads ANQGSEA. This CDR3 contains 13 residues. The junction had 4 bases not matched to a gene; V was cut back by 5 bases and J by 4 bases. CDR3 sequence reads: CSVKTGSTGELFF. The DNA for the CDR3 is TGCAGCGTTAAGACAGGGTCCACCGGGGAGCTGTTTTTT.

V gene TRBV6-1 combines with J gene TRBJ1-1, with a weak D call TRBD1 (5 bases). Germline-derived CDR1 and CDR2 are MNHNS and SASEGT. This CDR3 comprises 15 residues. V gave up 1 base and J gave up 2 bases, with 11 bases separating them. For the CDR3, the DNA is TGTGCCAGCAGTGAAGAACAGGTGCATAACACTGAAGCTTTCTTT. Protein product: CASSEEQVHNTEAFF.

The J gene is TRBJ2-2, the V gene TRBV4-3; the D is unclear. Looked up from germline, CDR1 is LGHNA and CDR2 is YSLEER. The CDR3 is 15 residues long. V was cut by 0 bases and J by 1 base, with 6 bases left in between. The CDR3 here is CASSQDSGNTGELFF. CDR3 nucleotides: TGCGCCAGCAGCCAAGATTCCGGGAACACCGGGGAGCTGTTTTTT.

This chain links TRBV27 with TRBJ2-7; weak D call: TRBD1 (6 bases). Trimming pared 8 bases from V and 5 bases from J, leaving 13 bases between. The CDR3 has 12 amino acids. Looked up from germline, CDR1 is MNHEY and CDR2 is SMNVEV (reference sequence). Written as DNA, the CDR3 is TGTGCCAGCCGGGACACTGCACACGAGCAGTACTTC. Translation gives CASRDTAHEQYF.